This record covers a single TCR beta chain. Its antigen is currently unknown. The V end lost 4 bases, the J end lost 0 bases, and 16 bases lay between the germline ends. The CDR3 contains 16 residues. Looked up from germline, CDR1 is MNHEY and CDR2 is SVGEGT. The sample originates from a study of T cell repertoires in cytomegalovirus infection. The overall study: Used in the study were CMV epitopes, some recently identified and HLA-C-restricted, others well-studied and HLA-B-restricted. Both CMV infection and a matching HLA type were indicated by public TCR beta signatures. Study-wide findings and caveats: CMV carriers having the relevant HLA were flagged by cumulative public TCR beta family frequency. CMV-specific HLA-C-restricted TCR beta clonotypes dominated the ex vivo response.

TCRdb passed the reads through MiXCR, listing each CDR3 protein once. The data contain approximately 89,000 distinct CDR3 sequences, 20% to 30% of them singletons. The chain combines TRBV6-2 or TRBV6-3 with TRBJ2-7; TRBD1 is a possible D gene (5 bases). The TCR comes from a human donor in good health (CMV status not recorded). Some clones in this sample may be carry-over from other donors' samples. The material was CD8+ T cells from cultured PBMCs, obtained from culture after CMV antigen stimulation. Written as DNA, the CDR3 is TGTGCCAGCAGTTCACCGGCCCCGGACACCTCCTACGAGCAGTACTTC. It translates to CASSSPAPDTSYEQYF.